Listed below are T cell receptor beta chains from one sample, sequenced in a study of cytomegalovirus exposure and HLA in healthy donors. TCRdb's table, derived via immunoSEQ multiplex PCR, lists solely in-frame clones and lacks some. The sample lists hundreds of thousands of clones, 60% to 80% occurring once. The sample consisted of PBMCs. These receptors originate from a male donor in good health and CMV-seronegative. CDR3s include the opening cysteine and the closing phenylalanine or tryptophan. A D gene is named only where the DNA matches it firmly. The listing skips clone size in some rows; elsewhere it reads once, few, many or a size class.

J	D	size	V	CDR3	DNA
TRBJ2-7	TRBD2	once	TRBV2	CASGAGTGMVGTSGGLYEQYF	TGTGCCAGCGGAGCCGGGACAGGAATGGTTGGGACTAGCGGGGGCCTTTACGAGCAGTACTTC
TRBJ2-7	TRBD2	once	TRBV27	CASSLRLAVPRSYEQYF	TGTGCCAGCAGTTTACGTCTAGCGGTCCCGAGGTCCTACGAGCAGTACTTC
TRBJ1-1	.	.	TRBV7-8	CASSSGGLTNTEAFF	TGTGCCAGCAGCTCTGGAGGACTGACGAACACTGAAGCTTTCTTT
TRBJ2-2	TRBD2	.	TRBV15	CATSREGLATAGELFF	TGTGCCACCAGCAGAGAGGGACTAGCTACGGCCGGGGAGCTGTTTTTT
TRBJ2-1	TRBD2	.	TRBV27	CASSFSGGGNEQFF	TGTGCCAGCAGTTTTAGCGGGGGTGGCAATGAGCAGTTCTTC
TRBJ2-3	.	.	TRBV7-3	CASSLRRLTDTQYF	TGTGCCAGCAGCTTAAGGAGGCTCACAGATACGCAGTATTTT
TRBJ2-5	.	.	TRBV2	CASTEEDRTIGETQYF	TGTGCCAGCACTGAGGAGGACCGGACCATCGGAGAGACCCAGTACTTC
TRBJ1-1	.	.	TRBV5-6	CASSLGSDTEAFF	TGTGCCAGCAGCTTGGGGTCGGACACTGAAGCTTTCTTT
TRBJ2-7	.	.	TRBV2	CASSKGQAYEQYF	TGTGCCAGCAGTAAGGGACAAGCCTACGAGCAGTACTTC
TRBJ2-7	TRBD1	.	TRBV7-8	CASSFDRGYEQYF	TGTGCCAGCAGCTTCGACAGGGGCTACGAGCAGTACTTC
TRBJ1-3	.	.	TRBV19	CASSISPRSGNTIYF	TGTGCCAGTAGTATCTCCCCTCGCTCTGGAAACACCATATATTTT
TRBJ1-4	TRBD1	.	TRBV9	CASSVDRENEKLFF	TGTGCCAGCAGCGTGGACAGGGAGAATGAAAAACTGTTTTTT
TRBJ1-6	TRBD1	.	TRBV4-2	CASSQEQGIHSPLHF	TGTGCCAGCAGCCAAGAACAGGGGATACATTCACCCCTCCACTTT
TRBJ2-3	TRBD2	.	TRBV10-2	CASSKAGAFTDTQYF	TGCGCCAGCAGTAAAGCGGGAGCTTTTACAGATACGCAGTATTTT
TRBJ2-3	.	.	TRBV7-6	CASSLRRHSTDTQYF	TGTGCCAGCAGCTTACGTAGACACAGCACAGATACGCAGTATTTT
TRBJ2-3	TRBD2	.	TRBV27	CASSPTSGGITDTQYF	TGTGCCAGCAGTCCGACTAGCGGGGGGATCACAGATACGCAGTATTTT
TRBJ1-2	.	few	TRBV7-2	CASSLTSDYGYTF	TGTGCCAGCAGCTTAACGTCGGACTATGGCTACACCTTC
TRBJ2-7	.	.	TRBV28	CASSLSGALKIEQYF	TGTGCCAGCAGTTTATCGGGTGCGCTCAAAATCGAGCAGTACTTC
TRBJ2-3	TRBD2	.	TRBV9	CASSVGISGGPGDTQYF	TGTGCCAGCAGCGTAGGTATTAGCGGGGGACCGGGAGATACGCAGTATTTT
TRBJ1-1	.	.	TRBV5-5	CASSSGLQGYTEAFF	TGTGCCAGCAGCTCTGGTTTGCAGGGTTATACTGAAGCTTTCTTT
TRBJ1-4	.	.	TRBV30	CAWATEDLPLANEKLFF	TGTGCCTGGGCGACAGAGGACCTTCCACTGGCTAATGAAAAACTGTTTTTT
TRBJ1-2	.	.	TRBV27	CASSLGQGRGYTF	TGTGCCAGCAGTTTAGGGCAGGGCCGGGGCTACACCTTC